This T cell receptor beta chain was captured by sequencing in a study of CD4 T cells in relation to SARS-CoV-2 and coronaviruses. Study context: After about nine days of antigen culture, PBMC TCR beta CDR3s were sequenced.

Measured with immunoSEQ multiplex PCR; TCRdb has only the in-frame clones, and not every one. The table has about 20,000 clones, 76% seen once. About this clone: Antigen unknown.

CD4+ T cells from unexposed donors were obtained before the COVID-19 pandemic (2011-2018). Isolation of CD4+ T cells took place after about eleven days in culture. The CDR3 totals 14 residues. Per the germline V gene, CDR1 is LNHDA and CDR2 is SQIVND (reference sequence). V was pared by 8 bases and J by 4 bases, with 15 bases between. The chain recombines TRBV19 with TRBJ1-5; no clear D. The sequenced sample consisted of CD4+ T cells from PBMCs, cultured in vitro. The sequence was obtained from a human donor in good health. The CDR3 DNA sequence: TGTGCCAGTCGAGACGGGTTTTTAAATCAGCCCCAGCATTTT. The encoded protein is CASRDGFLNQPQHF.